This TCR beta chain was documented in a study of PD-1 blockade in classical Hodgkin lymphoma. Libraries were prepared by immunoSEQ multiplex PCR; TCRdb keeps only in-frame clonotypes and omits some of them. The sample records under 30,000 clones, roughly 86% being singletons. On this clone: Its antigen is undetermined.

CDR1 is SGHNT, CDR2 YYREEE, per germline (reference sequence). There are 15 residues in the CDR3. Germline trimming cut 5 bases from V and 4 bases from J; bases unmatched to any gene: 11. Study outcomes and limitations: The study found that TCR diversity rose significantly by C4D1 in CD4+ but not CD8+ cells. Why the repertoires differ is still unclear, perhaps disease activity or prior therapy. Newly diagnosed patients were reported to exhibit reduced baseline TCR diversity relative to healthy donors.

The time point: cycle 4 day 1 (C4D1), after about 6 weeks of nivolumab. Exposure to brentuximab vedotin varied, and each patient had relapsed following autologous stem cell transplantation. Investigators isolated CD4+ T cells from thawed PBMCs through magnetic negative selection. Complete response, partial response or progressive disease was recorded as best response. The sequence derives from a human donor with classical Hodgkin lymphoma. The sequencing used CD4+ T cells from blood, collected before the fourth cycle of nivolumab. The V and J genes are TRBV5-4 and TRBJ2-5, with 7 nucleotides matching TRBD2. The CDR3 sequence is CASRRAGDSRETQYF. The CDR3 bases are TGTGCCAGCAGGCGGGCGGGAGATTCCAGAGAGACCCAGTACTTC.